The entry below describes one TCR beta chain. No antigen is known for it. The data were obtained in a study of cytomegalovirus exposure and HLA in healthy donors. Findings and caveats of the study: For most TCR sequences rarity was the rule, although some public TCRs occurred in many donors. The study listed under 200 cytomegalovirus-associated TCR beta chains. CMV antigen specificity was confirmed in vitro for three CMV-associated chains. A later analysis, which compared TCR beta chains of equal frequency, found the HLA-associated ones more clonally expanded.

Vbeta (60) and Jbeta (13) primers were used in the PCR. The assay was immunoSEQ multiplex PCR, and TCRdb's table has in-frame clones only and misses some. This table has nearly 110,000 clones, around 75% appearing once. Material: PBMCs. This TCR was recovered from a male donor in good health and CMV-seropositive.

The CDR3 DNA sequence: TGCGCCAGCAGCGGGACTTTAAATTACAATGAGCAGTTCTTC. As protein: CASSGTLNYNEQFF. The chain joins TRBV5-1 to TRBJ2-1; D perhaps matches TRBD2 (6 bases). CDR1 and CDR2 from the germline V gene are SGHRS and YFSETQ. The ends were cut back, 4 bases at V and 4 bases at J, with 12 bases in the middle. There are 14 residues in the CDR3.